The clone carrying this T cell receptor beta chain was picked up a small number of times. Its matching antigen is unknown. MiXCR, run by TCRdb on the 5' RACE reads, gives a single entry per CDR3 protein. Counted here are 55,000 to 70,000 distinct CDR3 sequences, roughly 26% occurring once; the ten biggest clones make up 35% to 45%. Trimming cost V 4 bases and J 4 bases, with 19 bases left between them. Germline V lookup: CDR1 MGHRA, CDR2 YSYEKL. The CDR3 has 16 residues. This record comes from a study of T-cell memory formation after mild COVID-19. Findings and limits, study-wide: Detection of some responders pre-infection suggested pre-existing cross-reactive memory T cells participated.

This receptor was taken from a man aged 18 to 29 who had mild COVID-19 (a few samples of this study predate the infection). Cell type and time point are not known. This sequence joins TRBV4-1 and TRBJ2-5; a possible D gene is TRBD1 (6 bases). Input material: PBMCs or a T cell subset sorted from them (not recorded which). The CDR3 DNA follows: TGCGCCAGCAGCCTCACATCAGGGGTTCGGGGAGAGACCCAGTACTTC. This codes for CASSLTSGVRGETQYF.